The next 21 T cell receptor beta chains were all read from a single sample in a study of T cell responses to AZD1222 COVID-19 vaccine. Libraries were prepared by immunoSEQ multiplex PCR; TCRdb keeps only in-frame clonotypes and omits some of them. The table lists about 120,000 clones, 75% to 90% of them singletons. This material consisted of peripheral blood, taken 28 days after the second AZD1222 dose. The receptors come from an adult who received the AZD1222 COVID-19 vaccine.

This chain uses TRBV2 with TRBJ2-5, with D uncertain. The germline V and J ends were trimmed by 6 bases and 0 bases, with 14 bases remaining between them. Germline CDR1 reads SNHLY; CDR2 reads FYNNEI. The CDR3 loop spans 15 amino acids. The CDR3 loop is CASREYLRYQETQYF. The CDR3 region has the DNA TGTGCCAGCAGGGAATATCTACGATACCAAGAGACCCAGTACTTC.

This rearrangement joins TRBV7-9 to TRBJ1-5; TRBD1 matches at 10 bases. CDR1 and CDR2 (germline): SEHNR, FQNEAQ (reference sequence). Losses at the gene ends were 1 base for V and 2 bases for J; bases not matched to a gene: 2. This CDR3 contains 16 residues. The CDR3 loop reads CASSLGDRGGNQPQHF. CDR3 sequence (DNA): TGTGCCAGCAGCTTAGGGGACAGGGGAGGCAATCAGCCCCAGCATTTT. Looking up the rest from reference TRBV7-9 and TRBJ1-5 gives the full variable domain: DTGVSQNPRHKITKRGQNVTFRCDPISEHNRLYWYRQTLGQGPEFLTYFQNEAQLEKSRLLSDRFSAERPKGSFSTLEIQRTEQGDSAMYLCASSLGDRGGNQPQHFGDGTRLSIL.

V usage is TRBV7-6 and J usage is TRBJ1-2; D perhaps matches TRBD1 (5 bases). Trimming shortened V by 3 bases and J by 7 bases, and 18 bases separated the two germline ends. The CDR3 covers 15 residues. Per the germline V gene, CDR1 is SGHVS and CDR2 is FNYEAQ. CDR3 loop: CASSFTYGGEGGYTF. CDR3 bases: TGTGCCAGCAGCTTCACCTATGGGGGTGAGGGTGGCTACACCTTC.

This clone was counted once. V is TRBV20-1 and J is TRBJ1-5, with no clear D. The CDR3 spans 13 residues. V was cut by 3 bases and J by 2 bases, with 8 bases left in between. Germline CDR1 is DFQATT and CDR2 is SNEGSKA (reference sequence). DNA for the CDR3: TGCAGTGCTAGTCCTCGCGGCAATCAGCCCCAGCATTTT. Amino acids: CSASPRGNQPQHF.

This chain uses TRBV18 with TRBJ2-7, with D tentatively TRBD1 (6 bases). Trimming shortened V by 1 base and J by 5 bases, and 15 bases separated the two germline ends. Germline lookup yields CDR1 KGHSH and CDR2 LQKENI. The CDR3 has 15 residues. CDR3 sequence: CASSPQRTAGDEQYF. CDR3 bases: TGTGCCAGCTCACCACAGAGGACAGCCGGCGACGAGCAGTACTTC. Variable domain in full (rest from reference TRBV18 and TRBJ2-7): NAGVMQNPRHLVRRRGQEARLRCSPMKGHSHVYWYRQLPEEGLKFMVYLQKENIIDESGMPKERFSAEFPKEGPSILRIQQVVRGDSAAYFCASSPQRTAGDEQYFGPGTRLTVT.

The V call is TRBV11-2, the J call TRBJ2-1; 10 bases are a match to TRBD2. From germline, CDR1 is SGHAT and CDR2 FQNNGV. With V trimmed by 5 bases and J by 3 bases, 4 bases remained unmatched. This CDR3 is 15 amino acids long. CDR3 protein: CASSRSGGGYNEQFF. The CDR3 region has the DNA TGTGCCAGCAGCCGGAGCGGGGGGGGCTACAATGAGCAGTTCTTC. Variable domain in full (rest from reference TRBV11-2 and TRBJ2-1): EAGVAQSPRYKIIEKRQSVAFWCNPISGHATLYWYQQILGQGPKLLIQFQNNGVVDDSQLPKDRFSAERLKGVDSTLKIQPAKLEDSAVYLCASSRSGGGYNEQFFGPGTRLTVL.

This chain links TRBV25-1 with TRBJ2-7; 7 bases map to TRBD2. This CDR3 comprises 14 residues. Trimming at V came to 8 bases and at J to 4 bases, leaving 11 bases not matched to a gene. Germline assignment: CDR1 MGHDK and CDR2 SYGVNS. In nucleotides, the CDR3 is TGTGCCAGCGTCTCCTCGGGGGGACCTTACGAGCAGTACTTC. This translates into CASVSSGGPYEQYF.

This chain links TRBV5-1 with TRBJ1-2; D is uncertain. The CDR3 consists of 14 residues. CDR1 is SGHRS and CDR2 is YFSETQ in the germline V gene. The V end was cut by 2 bases, the J end by 5 bases, with 13 bases between. This CDR3 reads CASSFEGEGYGYTF. The CDR3 nucleotides read TGCGCCAGCAGCTTTGAAGGAGAGGGATATGGCTACACCTTC. The full variable domain, with the rest looked up from reference TRBV5-1 and TRBJ1-2, is KAGVTQTPRYLIKTRGQQVTLSCSPISGHRSVSWYQQTPGQGLQFLFEYFSETQRNKGNFPGRFSGRQFSNSRSEMNVSTLELGDSALYLCASSFEGEGYGYTFGSGTRLTVV.

This clone was picked up one time. The chain uses TRBV7-9 and TRBJ1-2; D is unclear. Trimming took 5 bases from V and 3 from J, leaving 10 bases between them. The germline gives CDR1 SEHNR, CDR2 FQNEAQ (reference sequence). The CDR3 covers 13 residues. The CDR3 nucleotides read TGTGCCAGCAGCCACTCCTGGGACTATGGCTACACCTTC. Encoded protein: CASSHSWDYGYTF.

The chain recombines TRBV15 with TRBJ1-1, with TRBD1 matching over 8 bases. This CDR3 region has 13 residues. Looked up from germline, CDR1 is LNHNV and CDR2 is YYDKDF (reference sequence). The V segment lost 4 bases and the J segment 7 bases; nucleotides outside the gene matches: 5. The DNA of the CDR3 is TGTGCCACCAGCATCAGGGGGCGGATTGAAGCTTTCTTT. Protein product: CATSIRGRIEAFF.

The genes are TRBV12-3 or TRBV12-4 and TRBJ1-5; D is ambiguous. CDR3 length: 13 residues. Trimming took 3 bases from V and 0 from J, leaving 3 bases between them. CDR3 sequence reads: CASSFNSNQPQHF. The CDR3 region has the DNA TGTGCCAGCAGTTTTAATAGCAATCAGCCCCAGCATTTT.

V usage is TRBV27 and J usage is TRBJ1-6, with 8 bases lining up with TRBD1. This CDR3 has 14 amino acids. V was pared by 7 bases and J by 10 bases, with 9 bases of the junction left unmatched. Per germline, CDR1 MNHEY and CDR2 SMNVEV (reference sequence). CDR3 bases: TGTGCCAGCAAGCGCACAGGGGGTCGGTCACCCCTCCACTTT. Residues: CASKRTGGRSPLHF.

The chain has TRBV10-3 and TRBJ2-1, with 7 bases aligning to TRBD2. The CDR3 extends over 16 amino acids. Germline CDR1 ENHRY, CDR2 SYGVKD. V trimming: 0 bases; J trimming: 5 bases; junction bases outside the gene matches: 7. DNA of the CDR3: TGTGCCATCAGTGAGTCGCACCGGACTAGAAACAATGAGCAGTTCTTC. Translating gives CAISESHRTRNNEQFF.

The chain recombines TRBV2 with TRBJ1-2, with 10 bases identical to TRBD1. With V trimmed by 6 bases and J by 6 bases, 7 bases remained unmatched. This CDR3 contains 14 residues. The V gene's germline CDR1 is SNHLY and CDR2 FYNNEI. The DNA of the CDR3 is TGTGCCAGCAGCTCTAGACAGGGGGCCCATGGCTACACCTTC. This translates into CASSSRQGAHGYTF.

V and J are TRBV5-1 and TRBJ1-2; TRBD1 matches at 8 bases. Unmatched junction bases numbered 8, after V lost 4 bases and J lost 6 bases. The V gene's germline CDR1 is SGHRS and CDR2 YFSETQ. CDR3 length: 14 amino acids. The CDR3 sequence: CASSPKQGVDGYTF. As DNA, the CDR3 is TGCGCCAGCAGCCCCAAACAGGGGGTGGATGGCTACACCTTC.

This chain connects TRBV2 to TRBJ1-5; 9 bases are shared with TRBD1. Germline V CDR1 and CDR2: SNHLY, FYNNEI. CDR3 size: 15 residues. Germline trimming cut 2 bases from V and 6 bases from J; bases unmatched to any gene: 5. CDR3 in amino acids: CASSELQGAGQPQHF. As DNA, the CDR3 is TGTGCCAGCAGTGAACTACAGGGGGCTGGTCAGCCCCAGCATTTT.

The J gene is TRBJ2-2, the V gene TRBV19; TRBD1 might be the D (5 bases). V dropped 5 bases and J dropped 3 bases, with 10 bases sitting between them. CDR3 length: 14 residues. CDR1 is LNHDA, CDR2 SQIVND, per germline (reference sequence). The CDR3 DNA reads as TGTGCCAGTAGTGGACAAACTTACACCGGGGAGCTGTTTTTT. This translates into CASSGQTYTGELFF.

This chain joins TRBV28 and TRBJ1-5, with 7 bases that match TRBD1. CDR1 and CDR2 (germline): MDHEN, SYDVKM. Unmatched junction bases numbered 7, after V lost 4 bases and J lost 1 base. This CDR3 is built from 16 residues. The CDR3 region is CASSYPTGRSNQPQHF. For the CDR3, the DNA is TGTGCCAGCAGTTATCCGACAGGGAGGAGCAATCAGCCCCAGCATTTT.

The CDR3 DNA reads TGCAGCGTCTTTAGGGGGGAGACCCAGTACTTC. Encoded protein: CSVFRGETQYF. This chain joins TRBV29-1 and TRBJ2-5; a possible D gene is TRBD1 (6 bases). Trimming stripped 6 bases from V and 5 bases from J, with 10 bases between. CDR3 length: 11 residues. Germline CDR1 SQVTM, CDR2 ANQGSEA.

The chain couples TRBV9 to TRBJ1-2; perhaps TRBD1 as D (6 bases). The CDR3 consists of 16 residues. The V end was cut by 0 bases, the J end by 6 bases, with 18 bases between. The germline V gene encodes CDR1 SGDLS and CDR2 YYNGEE. The CDR3 reads CASSVASSWDKDGYTF. The CDR3 DNA is TGTGCCAGCAGCGTAGCATCGTCGTGGGACAAAGATGGCTACACCTTC.

This chain uses TRBV6-2 or TRBV6-3 with TRBJ2-3; D not certain. The V gene lost 0 bases and the J gene lost 14 bases, with 12 bases spanning the gap. The CDR3 has 12 residues. Per germline, CDR1 MNHEY and CDR2 SVGEGT. Here the CDR3 DNA reads TGTGCCAGCAGTTACTCAGGGTTTCGGTGGTATTTT. It yields the protein CASSYSGFRWYF.